The 14 T cell receptor beta chains below all came from one sample that was sequenced in a study of blood T cell repertoires in COVID-19. Generated by immunoSEQ multiplex PCR, the TCRdb table keeps only in-frame clones and is missing some. The table records 650,000 to 800,000 clones, 80% to 90% of them present only once. Sequencing was carried out using peripheral blood. These receptor sequences come from a young woman with acute or convalescent COVID-19.

On this clone itself: Additional DNA sequences in this sample encode the identical CDR3. The chain employs TRBV6-2 or TRBV6-3 and TRBJ2-7; D perhaps matches TRBD2 (5 bases). V shed 0 bases and J shed 6 bases, with 6 bases lying between them. The CDR3 covers 12 residues. Germline V lookup: CDR1 MNHEY, CDR2 SVGEGT. The CDR3 is CASSYSGGEQYF. For the CDR3, the DNA is TGTGCCAGCAGTTACTCAGGAGGCGAGCAGTACTTC.

The CDR3 DNA reads as TGTGCCAGCAGCCACCTGGCGGATTGGACTGAAGCTTTCTTT. Protein: CASSHLADWTEAFF. This chain uses TRBV14 with TRBJ1-1, with D hard to call. V lost 3 bases and J 5 bases, leaving 13 bases between the germline ends. Germline V gene sequence: CDR1 SGHDN, CDR2 FVKESK. The CDR3 runs 14 residues.

This clone was seen only once. The CDR3 nucleotides read TGCGCCAGCAGCCGTAACCGACAGGCTGGAAACACCATATATTTT. This codes for CASSRNRQAGNTIYF. This chain uses TRBV5-1 with TRBJ1-3; D may be TRBD1 (6 bases). CDR1 SGHRS and CDR2 YFSETQ come from the germline V gene. There are 15 residues in the CDR3. V was clipped by 4 bases and J by 2 bases, with 13 bases between them.

J is TRBJ2-1 and V is TRBV24-1; TRBD1 is a possible D gene (5 bases). Trimming cost V 6 bases and J 0 bases, with 8 bases left between them. Germline-derived CDR1 and CDR2 are KGHDR and SFDVKD. This CDR3 region has 14 residues. This CDR3 is CATSRGNSYNEQFF. Here the CDR3 DNA reads TGTGCCACCAGTAGGGGAAACTCCTACAATGAGCAGTTCTTC.

The rearrangement links TRBV5-5 to TRBJ1-1; unclear D gene. Germline CDR1 is SGHKS and CDR2 is YYEKEE (reference sequence). Trimming removed 0 bases at V and 4 bases at J, with 10 bases between. CDR3 length: 14 amino acids. In DNA, the CDR3 is TGTGCCAGCAGCTTGGGGGCGTATCCCACTGAAGCTTTCTTT. Encoded protein: CASSLGAYPTEAFF.

The chain employs TRBV7-3 and TRBJ1-1; 9 nucleotides line up with TRBD1. Germline loops: CDR1 SGHTA, CDR2 FQGTGA. This CDR3 has 13 amino acids. V gave up 5 bases and J gave up 8 bases; unmatched junction bases: 6. The CDR3 sequence: CASSLGQGREAFF. The CDR3 DNA follows: TGTGCCAGCAGCCTTGGACAGGGGAGGGAAGCTTTCTTT.

The rearrangement uses TRBV2 and TRBJ2-5, with a possible D match to TRBD1 (5 bases). The CDR3 contains 15 residues. The germline V and J ends were trimmed by 10 bases and 5 bases, with 23 bases remaining between them. CDR1 is SNHLY, CDR2 FYNNEI, per germline. The CDR3 bases are TGTGCCAAGACTTCCTTTTCTATGGGGCAGGAGACCCAGTACTTC. It encodes CAKTSFSMGQETQYF.

The genes are TRBV14 and TRBJ2-7; 8 nucleotides align to TRBD1. Germline lookup yields CDR1 SGHDN and CDR2 FVKESK. The CDR3 covers 15 residues. V dropped 1 base and J dropped 2; count of bases not matched to a gene: 4. CDR3 sequence reads: CASSQAGTGPYEQYF. DNA of the CDR3: TGTGCCAGCAGCCAAGCCGGGACAGGCCCCTACGAGCAGTACTTC.

The chain recombines TRBV5-5 with TRBJ1-1; TRBD1 matches 9 bases. The CDR3 sequence is 19 residues long. Unmatched junction bases numbered 16, after V lost 3 bases and J lost 1 base. Germline-derived CDR1 and CDR2 are SGHKS and YYEKEE (reference sequence). CDR3 protein: CASSYGTGRGQYTNTEAFF. Written as DNA, the CDR3 is TGTGCCAGCAGCTACGGGACAGGGAGAGGGCAATATACGAACACTGAAGCTTTCTTT.

The V call is TRBV11-3, the J call TRBJ2-1; TRBD2 aligns across 8 bases. Germline V lookup: CDR1 SGHNT, CDR2 YENEEA. The V and J ends lost 4 bases and 3 bases, in that order; junction bases with no gene match: 2. The CDR3 covers 14 residues. CDR3 sequence: CASSSREGYNEQFF. The CDR3 DNA is TGTGCCAGCAGCTCCCGGGAGGGCTACAATGAGCAGTTCTTC. The whole variable domain, remainder taken from reference TRBV11-3 and TRBJ2-1, is EAGVVQSPRYKIIEKKQPVAFWCNPISGHNTLYWYLQNLGQGPELLIRYENEEAVDDSQLPKDRFSAERLKGVDSTLKIQPAELGDSAVYLCASSSREGYNEQFFGPGTRLTVL.

The rearrangement links TRBV5-5 to TRBJ1-1; 10 bases are shared with TRBD1. In germline, CDR1 is SGHKS, CDR2 YYEKEE (reference sequence). J was trimmed by 5 bases and V by 4 bases; bases with no gene match: 5. This CDR3 spans 14 amino acids. The DNA of the CDR3 is TGTGCCAGCAGCAGACAGGGGGCATGGACTGAAGCTTTCTTT. Translation gives CASSRQGAWTEAFF.

The chain combines TRBV9 with TRBJ1-3; D not certain. CDR3 length: 15 residues. The germline V gene encodes CDR1 SGDLS and CDR2 YYNGEE. The V end was cut by 0 bases, the J end by 0 bases, with 7 bases between. CDR3 protein: CASSVGNFSGNTIYF. As DNA, the CDR3 is TGTGCCAGCAGCGTAGGAAACTTCTCTGGAAACACCATATATTTT.

The chain combines TRBV7-2 with TRBJ1-5; a weak D match, TRBD1 (5 bases). The CDR3 runs to 15 residues. The V gene lost 6 bases and the J gene lost 4 bases, with 16 bases spanning the gap. The V gene's germline CDR1 is SGHTA and CDR2 FQGNSA. The CDR3 nucleotides read TGTGCCAGCAGGCCCCCGGGACTAGGTAATCAGCCCCAGCATTTT. Its translation: CASRPPGLGNQPQHF.

The chain carries TRBV7-8 and TRBJ1-5, with D maybe TRBD1 (6 bases). CDR3 length equals 15 residues. Germline V gene data show CDR1 as SGHVS and CDR2 as FQNEAQ. Between the trimmed V and J ends, which lost 5 bases and 5 bases, there was a span of 16 bases. The CDR3 sequence: CASSRLQGSDQPQHF. In nucleotides, the CDR3 is TGTGCCAGCAGCCGTCTACAGGGTTCGGATCAGCCCCAGCATTTT.